These 27 T cell receptor beta chains share one sample of origin, sequenced in a study of post-analysis software for immune sequencing data. Unique molecular identifiers tagged the TCR beta cDNA libraries. One entry per CDR3 protein, called by TCRdb with MiXCR from the PCR reads. The table has about 500,000 distinct CDR3 sequences, approximately 46% seen once. Study-wide findings and caveats: With TRBV5-6, TRBV5-1 and TRBV20-1 included, 4 to 6 TRBV segments were more frequent in patients than in controls.

Which antigens these TCRs recognize remains unknown. Sequencing input: blood. All receptors come from a girl under 18 with multiple sclerosis.

The CDR3, as DNA: TGTGCCAGCAGCGTAATGGCCATCTCCTACGAGCAGTACTTC. It is translated as CASSVMAISYEQYF. The genes are TRBV3-1 and TRBJ2-7, with D unresolved. Trimming removed 5 bases from V and 0 bases from J, with 11 bases in between. From germline, CDR1 is LGHDT and CDR2 YNNKEL (reference sequence). This CDR3 region has 14 residues.

This chain uses TRBV7-9 with TRBJ2-1; 7 bases match TRBD1. V lost 5 bases, J lost 12 bases, and 7 bases stayed unmatched. Germline-derived CDR1 and CDR2 are SEHNR and FQNEAQ (reference sequence). The CDR3 has 12 residues. CDR3 residues: CASSPGGFRQFF. The CDR3 region has the DNA TGTGCCAGCAGCCCAGGGGGATTCAGGCAGTTCTTC.

This clonotype appeared a single time. The V and J genes are TRBV3-1 and TRBJ2-5; 8 positions agree with TRBD2. This CDR3 has 17 residues. The germline V gene has CDR1 LGHDT and CDR2 YNNKEL (reference sequence). The V and J ends lost 0 bases and 5 bases, in that order; junction bases with no gene match: 11. CDR3 bases: TGTGCCAGCAGCCAAGATTGGCCGGGAGGGCCACGGGAGACCCAGTACTTC. As protein: CASSQDWPGGPRETQYF.

The V call is TRBV5-1, the J call TRBJ2-6; the D is unclear. Trimming removed 0 bases from V and 0 bases from J, with 4 bases in between. Germline V CDR1 and CDR2: SGHRS, YFSETQ. The CDR3 totals 15 residues. The CDR3 DNA sequence: TGCGCCAGCAGCTTGGCCCGCTCTGGGGCCAACGTCCTGACTTTC. Translating gives CASSLARSGANVLTF.

J is TRBJ2-1 and V is TRBV20-1; tentatively, D is TRBD2 (5 bases). Trimming stripped 3 bases from V and 3 bases from J, with 21 bases between. Germline CDR1 DFQATT, CDR2 SNEGSKA (reference sequence). CDR3 length: 17 amino acids. Written as DNA, the CDR3 is TGCAGTGCTAGTTCGGGTGTGCTAGCAGAATTCTACAATGAGCAGTTCTTC. Amino acid sequence: CSASSGVLAEFYNEQFF.

This clonotype has only a few counts. V usage is TRBV10-3 and J usage is TRBJ2-1; no clear D gene. The V gene's germline CDR1 is ENHRY and CDR2 SYGVKD. The CDR3 length is 15 residues. Between the trimmed V and J ends, which lost 4 bases and 0 bases, there was a span of 10 bases. The CDR3 spells CAISVASSSYNEQFF. The DNA for the CDR3 is TGTGCCATCAGTGTCGCCTCGAGCTCCTACAATGAGCAGTTCTTC.

The gene calls are TRBV12-3 or TRBV12-4 and TRBJ2-6; D call uncertain. This CDR3 spans 15 amino acids. V lost 7 bases to trimming and J lost 0 bases, with 10 bases between them. CDR3 coding DNA: TGTGCCAGCACTAATATGAACTCTGGGGCCAACGTCCTGACTTTC. Amino acids: CASTNMNSGANVLTF.

V usage is TRBV27 and J usage is TRBJ2-1, with TRBD2 matching over 10 bases. The CDR3 has 15 residues. V dropped 4 bases and J dropped 6; count of bases not matched to a gene: 6. Germline assignment: CDR1 MNHEY and CDR2 SMNVEV (reference sequence). CDR3 protein: CASSSPTSGANEQFF. For the CDR3, the DNA is TGTGCCAGCAGTTCCCCTACTAGCGGGGCCAATGAGCAGTTCTTC.

This sequence joins TRBV12-3 or TRBV12-4 and TRBJ1-2, with D uncertain. V was trimmed by 2 bases and J by 7 bases, leaving 11 bases between them. The CDR3 is made up of 13 amino acids. The CDR3 protein is CASSLTGYGGYTF. The DNA of the CDR3 is TGTGCCAGCAGTTTAACCGGGTACGGTGGCTACACCTTC.

This clonotype appeared a few times. The CDR3 sequence: CASTMVNTEAFF. In DNA form, the CDR3 reads TGTGCCAGCACCATGGTGAACACTGAAGCTTTCTTT. The chain joins TRBV6-6 to TRBJ1-1; D gene unclear. The CDR3 is made up of 12 amino acids. In germline, CDR1 is MNHNY, CDR2 SVGAGI (reference sequence). V lost 7 bases and J 0 bases, leaving 6 bases between the germline ends.

About this clonotype: The junction and the germline gene differ at one end; a read error may be behind it. This rearrangement joins TRBV4-2 to TRBJ2-2, with unresolved D. The CDR3 length is 14 residues. CDR1 is LGHNA, CDR2 YNFKEQ, per germline. The CDR3 DNA is TGTGCCAGCGGCCAAGGGCCAACCACCGGGGAGCTGTTTTTT. Encoded protein: CASGQGPTTGELFF.

Regarding this clonotype: This may stem from a read error, because a much larger clone lies one nucleotide away. CDR3 nucleotide sequence: TGTGCCACTCAGAGGACAGGGGAGGCGAATGAGCAGTTCTTC. Its protein is CATQRTGEANEQFF. The gene calls are TRBV10-3 and TRBJ2-1; 9 bases align to TRBD1. The V segment lost 10 bases and the J segment 7 bases; nucleotides outside the gene matches: 11. The CDR3 covers 14 residues. CDR1 ENHRY and CDR2 SYGVKD come from the germline V gene.

This clonotype was counted only a few times. This chain connects TRBV20-1 to TRBJ2-3, with 10 bases identical to TRBD2. Germline trimming cut 1 base from V and 6 bases from J; bases unmatched to any gene: 4. Per the germline V gene, CDR1 is DFQATT and CDR2 is SNEGSKA (reference sequence). The CDR3 runs to 14 residues. DNA for the CDR3: TGCAGTGCTAGAGCGCTAGCGGGAGTGGATACGCAGTATTTT. Translated: CSARALAGVDTQYF.

This clonotype was detected a few times. The rearrangement links TRBV6-5 to TRBJ2-7, with 7 bases lining up with TRBD2. Germline-derived CDR1 and CDR2 are MNHEY and SVGAGI. The CDR3 covers 20 residues. J lost 2 bases, V lost 2 bases, and 21 bases had no gene match. The CDR3, as DNA: TGTGCCAGCAGTTACCCGGCTCTAGAGGGAGGGCCTGGGAGGGCCTACGAGCAGTACTTC. Amino acid sequence: CASSYPALEGGPGRAYEQYF.

This chain joins TRBV5-1 and TRBJ2-5; no firm D call. In germline, CDR1 is SGHRS, CDR2 YFSETQ. V was trimmed by 4 bases and J by 1 base, leaving 8 bases between them. The CDR3 extends over 13 amino acids. The CDR3 spells CASSATFQETQYF. In nucleotides, the CDR3 is TGCGCCAGCAGCGCGACATTCCAAGAGACCCAGTACTTC.

This clonotype was observed at least ten times. The V gene is TRBV5-1, the J gene TRBJ2-1; D is ambiguous. CDR3 length equals 14 residues. Germline CDR1 reads SGHRS; CDR2 reads YFSETQ. Deletions cut 1 base from V and 1 base from J, with 6 bases between. In DNA, the CDR3 is TGCGCCAGCAGCTTGCAAGGGTCCTACAATGAGCAGTTCTTC. This encodes CASSLQGSYNEQFF.

The CDR3 region has the DNA TGTGCCAGCAGCCTCCTATGGACAGGGGCCAATCAGCCCCAGCATTTT. Translated: CASSLLWTGANQPQHF. The V call is TRBV6-2 or TRBV6-3, the J call TRBJ1-5, with 9 bases identical to TRBD1. The germline V gene has CDR1 MNHEY and CDR2 SVGEGT. V shed 6 bases, J shed 3 bases, and the junction held 9 bases outside the gene matches. The CDR3 totals 16 residues.

The chain carries TRBV5-1 and TRBJ2-5, with TRBD2 matching over 13 bases. Germline trimming cut 4 bases from V and 5 bases from J; bases unmatched to any gene: 11. Per the germline V gene, CDR1 is SGHRS and CDR2 is YFSETQ. This CDR3 is 17 amino acids long. The CDR3 DNA follows: TGCGCCAGCAGCCCAGTCTGGACTAGCGGGAGATCTGAGACCCAGTACTTC. Translating it yields CASSPVWTSGRSETQYF.

The V call is TRBV20-1, the J call TRBJ2-5; a weak D match, TRBD1 (6 bases). Trimming shortened V by 5 bases and J by 11 bases, and 18 bases separated the two germline ends. The CDR3 spans 12 residues. Germline-derived CDR1 and CDR2 are DFQATT and SNEGSKA (reference sequence). The CDR3, as DNA: TGCAGTGCTGAGAAACAGGGCAATGAGCAGTACTTC. Protein product: CSAEKQGNEQYF.

This clonotype was detected a few times. The chain carries TRBV7-3 and TRBJ2-1; D is undetermined. The V gene's germline CDR1 is SGHTA and CDR2 FQGTGA. V was clipped by 0 bases and J by 5 bases, with 8 bases between them. The CDR3 sequence is 14 residues long. As DNA, the CDR3 is TGTGCCAGCAGCTTAACGTTAGGCAACAATGAGCAGTTCTTC. It codes for CASSLTLGNNEQFF.

A remark on this clonotype: At one end the junction does not follow the germline gene, possibly because of a read error. The V gene is TRBV5-1, the J gene TRBJ1-4; D is perhaps TRBD1 (6 bases). The germline gives CDR1 SGHRS, CDR2 YFSETQ. CDR3 length: 15 amino acids. CDR3 nucleotides: TGCGCCAGCAGGCCGACAGGAGCAACTAATGAAGAACTGTTTTTT. Its translation is CASRPTGATNEELFF.

The V and J genes are TRBV6-1 and TRBJ1-2; no definite D call. The length of the CDR3 is 11 residues. The V gene lost 8 bases and the J gene lost 2 bases, with 6 bases spanning the gap. CDR1 and CDR2 from the germline V gene are MNHNS and SASEGT. In DNA form, the CDR3 reads TGTGCCAGCGTAAGAAACTATGGCTACACCTTC. It specifies CASVRNYGYTF.

This clonotype was found a few times. J is TRBJ2-1 and V is TRBV29-1, with D possibly TRBD2 on 6 matching bases. Germline V gene data show CDR1 as SQVTM and CDR2 as ANQGSEA. The CDR3 has 12 residues. Between the trimmed V and J ends, which lost 6 bases and 7 bases, there was a span of 13 bases. The CDR3, as DNA: TGCAGCGTGATATGGGACTGGAATGAGCAGTTCTTC. This sequence encodes CSVIWDWNEQFF.

The count of this clonotype is one. This rearrangement joins TRBV29-1 to TRBJ2-3, with 9 bases fitting TRBD2. J gave up 4 bases and V 7 bases, and 12 bases lay outside the gene matches. Germline V lookup: CDR1 SQVTM, CDR2 ANQGSEA. The length of the CDR3 is 15 residues. CDR3 loop: CSARRIAGVPDTQYF. CDR3 in DNA: TGCAGCGCCCGAAGGATAGCGGGAGTACCAGATACGCAGTATTTT.

This clonotype occurred a few times. The chain carries TRBV27 and TRBJ2-1, with D tentatively TRBD2 (6 bases). V lost 6 bases, J lost 0 bases, and 12 bases lay in between. The CDR3 spans 15 residues. Germline CDR1 is MNHEY and CDR2 is SMNVEV (reference sequence). CDR3 sequence: CASSRDSSSYNEQFF. CDR3 coding DNA: TGTGCCAGCAGCCGGGACTCGAGCTCCTACAATGAGCAGTTCTTC.

The V gene is TRBV9, the J gene TRBJ2-1, with TRBD1 identical over 8 bases. This CDR3 has 14 amino acids. Germline V gene lookup returns CDR1 SGDLS and CDR2 YYNGEE. Trimming cost V 4 bases and J 6 bases; bases outside gene matches: 6. The CDR3 here is CASSPQDRANEQFF. The CDR3 region has the DNA TGTGCCAGCAGCCCACAGGACAGGGCCAATGAGCAGTTCTTC. The full variable domain, its missing parts supplied by reference TRBV9 and TRBJ2-1, is DSGVTQTPKHLITATGQRVTLRCSPRSGDLSVYWYQQSLDQGLQFLIQYYNGEERAKGNILERFSAQQFPDLHSELNLSSLELGDSALYFCASSPQDRANEQFFGPGTRLTVL.

The chain links TRBV3-1 to TRBJ2-1; D uncertain. Germline V gene sequence: CDR1 LGHDT, CDR2 YNNKEL (reference sequence). The CDR3 is made up of 13 amino acids. V lost 0 bases and J 9 bases, leaving 9 bases between the germline ends. The CDR3 loop reads CASSQDQQAEQFF. Here the CDR3 DNA reads TGTGCCAGCAGCCAAGATCAGCAGGCTGAGCAGTTCTTC.